This TCR beta chain was identified during a study of response to subunit inactivated influenza vaccine. Trimming shortened V by 1 base and J by 7 bases, and 7 bases separated the two germline ends. This CDR3 comprises 12 residues. CDR1 SEHNR and CDR2 FQNEAQ come from the germline V gene (reference sequence). In its sample, this clonotype was seen a few times. Its antigen is unidentified. MiXCR was run by TCRdb on the RT-PCR reads, yielding one entry per CDR3 protein. Altogether approximately 730,000 distinct CDR3 sequences are present, 11% to 15% being singletons, with the ten largest covering 6.5% to 8.5%. General study results and limits: The authors proposed limited new T cell recruitment per seasonal influenza vaccination.

Specimen: PBMCs from blood, collected around two weeks before vaccination. The receptor's source is a man in his forties or fifties who received an inactivated influenza vaccine. The chain carries TRBV7-9 and TRBJ1-2; D is uncertain. CDR3 DNA sequence: TGTGCCAGCAGCTTAGAGCTTAGTGGCTACACCTTC. Its protein is CASSLELSGYTF.